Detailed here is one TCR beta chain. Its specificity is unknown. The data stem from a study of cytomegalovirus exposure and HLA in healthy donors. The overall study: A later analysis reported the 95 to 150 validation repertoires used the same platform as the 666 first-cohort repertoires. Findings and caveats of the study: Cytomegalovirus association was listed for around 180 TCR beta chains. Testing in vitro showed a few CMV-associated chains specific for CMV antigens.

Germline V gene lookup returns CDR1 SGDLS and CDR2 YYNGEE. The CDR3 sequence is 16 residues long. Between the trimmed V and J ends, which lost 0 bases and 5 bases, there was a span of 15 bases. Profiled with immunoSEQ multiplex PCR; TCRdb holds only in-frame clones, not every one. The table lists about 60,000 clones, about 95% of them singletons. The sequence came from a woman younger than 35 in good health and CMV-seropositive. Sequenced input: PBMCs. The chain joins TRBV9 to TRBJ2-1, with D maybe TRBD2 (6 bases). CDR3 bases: TGTGCCAGCAGCGTAGGAGTTTTAGCGGAGGACAATGAGCAGTTCTTC. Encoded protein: CASSVGVLAEDNEQFF.